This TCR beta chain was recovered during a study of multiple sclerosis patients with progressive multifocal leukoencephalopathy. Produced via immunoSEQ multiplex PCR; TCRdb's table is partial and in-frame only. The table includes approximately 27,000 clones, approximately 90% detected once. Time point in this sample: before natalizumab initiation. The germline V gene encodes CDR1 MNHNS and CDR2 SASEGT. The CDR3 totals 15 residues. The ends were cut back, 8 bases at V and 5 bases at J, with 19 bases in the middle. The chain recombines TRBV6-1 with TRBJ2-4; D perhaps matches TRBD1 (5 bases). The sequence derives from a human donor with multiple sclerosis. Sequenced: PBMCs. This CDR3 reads CASGRPDSFQNIQYF. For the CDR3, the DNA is TGTGCCAGCGGAAGACCTGACAGCTTCCAAAACATTCAGTACTTC.